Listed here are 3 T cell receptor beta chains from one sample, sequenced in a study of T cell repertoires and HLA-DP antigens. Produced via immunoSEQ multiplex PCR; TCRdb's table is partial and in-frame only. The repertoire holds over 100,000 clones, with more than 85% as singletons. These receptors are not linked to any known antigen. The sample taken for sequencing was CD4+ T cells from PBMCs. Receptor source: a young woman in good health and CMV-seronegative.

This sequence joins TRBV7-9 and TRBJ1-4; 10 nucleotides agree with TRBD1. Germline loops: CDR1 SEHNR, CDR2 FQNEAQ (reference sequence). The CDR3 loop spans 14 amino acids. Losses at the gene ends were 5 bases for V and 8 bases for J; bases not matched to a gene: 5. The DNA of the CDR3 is TGTGCCAGCAGCCGGGACAGGGGCGAAGAAAAACTGTTTTTT. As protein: CASSRDRGEEKLFF.

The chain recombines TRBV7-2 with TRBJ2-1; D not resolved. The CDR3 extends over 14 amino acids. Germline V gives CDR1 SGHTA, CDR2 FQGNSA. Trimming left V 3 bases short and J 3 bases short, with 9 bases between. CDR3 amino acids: CASSFSLDYNEQFF. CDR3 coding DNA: TGTGCCAGCAGCTTCTCGTTAGACTACAATGAGCAGTTCTTC.

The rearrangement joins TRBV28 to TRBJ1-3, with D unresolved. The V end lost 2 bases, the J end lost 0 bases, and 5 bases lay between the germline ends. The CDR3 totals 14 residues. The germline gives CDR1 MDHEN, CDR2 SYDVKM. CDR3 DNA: TGTGCCAGCAGTTTAAGCAGCTCTGGAAACACCATATATTTT. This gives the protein CASSLSSSGNTIYF. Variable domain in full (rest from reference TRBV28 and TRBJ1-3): DVKVTQSSRYLVKRTGEKVFLECVQDMDHENMFWYRQDPGLGLRLIYFSYDVKMKEKGDIPEGYSVSREKKERFSLILESASTNQTSMYLCASSLSSSGNTIYFGEGSWLTVV.